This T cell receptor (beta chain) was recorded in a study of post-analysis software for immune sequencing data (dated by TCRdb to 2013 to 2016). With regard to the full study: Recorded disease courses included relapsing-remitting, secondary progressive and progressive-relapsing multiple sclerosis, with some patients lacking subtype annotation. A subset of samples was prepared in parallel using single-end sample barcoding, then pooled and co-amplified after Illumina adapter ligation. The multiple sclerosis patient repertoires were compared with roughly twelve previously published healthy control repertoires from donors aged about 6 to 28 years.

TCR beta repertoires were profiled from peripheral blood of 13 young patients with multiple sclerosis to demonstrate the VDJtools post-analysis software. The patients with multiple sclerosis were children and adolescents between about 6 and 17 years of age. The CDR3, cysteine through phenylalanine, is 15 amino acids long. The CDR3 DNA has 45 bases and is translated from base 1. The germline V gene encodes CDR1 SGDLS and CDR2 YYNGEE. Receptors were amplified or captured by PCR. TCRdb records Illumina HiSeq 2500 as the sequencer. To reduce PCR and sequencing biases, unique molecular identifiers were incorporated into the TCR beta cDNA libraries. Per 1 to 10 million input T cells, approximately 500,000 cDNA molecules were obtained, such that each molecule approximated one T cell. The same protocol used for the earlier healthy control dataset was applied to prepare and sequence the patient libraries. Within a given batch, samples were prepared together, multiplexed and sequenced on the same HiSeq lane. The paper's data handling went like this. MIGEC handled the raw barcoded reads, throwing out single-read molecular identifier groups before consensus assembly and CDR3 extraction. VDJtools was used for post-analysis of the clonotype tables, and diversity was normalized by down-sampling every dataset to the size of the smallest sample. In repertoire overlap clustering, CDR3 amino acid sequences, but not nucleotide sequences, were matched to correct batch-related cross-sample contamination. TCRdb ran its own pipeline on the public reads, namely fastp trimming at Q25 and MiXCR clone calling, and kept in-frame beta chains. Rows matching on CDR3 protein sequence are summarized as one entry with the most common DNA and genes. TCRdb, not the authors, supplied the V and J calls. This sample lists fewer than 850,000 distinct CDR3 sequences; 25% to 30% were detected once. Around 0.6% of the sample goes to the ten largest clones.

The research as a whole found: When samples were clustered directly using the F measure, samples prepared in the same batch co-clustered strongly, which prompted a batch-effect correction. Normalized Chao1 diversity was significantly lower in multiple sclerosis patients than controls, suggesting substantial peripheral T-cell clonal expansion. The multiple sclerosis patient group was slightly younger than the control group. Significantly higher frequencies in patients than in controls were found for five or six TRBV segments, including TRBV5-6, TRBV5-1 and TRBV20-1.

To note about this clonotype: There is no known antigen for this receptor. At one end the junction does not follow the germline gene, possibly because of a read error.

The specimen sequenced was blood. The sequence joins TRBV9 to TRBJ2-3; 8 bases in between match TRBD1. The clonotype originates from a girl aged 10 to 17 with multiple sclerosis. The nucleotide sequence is TGTGTCAGCAGCGTATGGACAGGGAGCACAGATACGCAGTATTTT. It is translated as CVSSVWTGSTDTQYF.